The 29 T cell receptor beta chains below all came from one sample that was sequenced in a study of blood T cell repertoires in COVID-19. Sequencing used immunoSEQ multiplex PCR; TCRdb keeps in-frame clones, though not all of them. Among more than 110,000 clones listed, around 82% were seen once. Sequenced input: PBMCs or T cells enriched from blood (not recorded which). The receptors derive from a woman aged 45-65 years who had recovered from COVID-19.

The chain is built from TRBV7-8 and TRBJ2-1; D gene unclear. Germline lookup yields CDR1 SGHVS and CDR2 FQNEAQ. The CDR3 runs to 13 residues. Trimming took 5 bases from V and 4 from J, leaving 9 bases between them. CDR3 nucleotide sequence: TGTGCCAGCAGCCCTGAGGAGTACAATGAGCAGTTCTTC. Residues: CASSPEEYNEQFF.

The chain combines TRBV13 with TRBJ1-4, with TRBD1 as a possible D gene (6 bases). Germline CDR1 PRHDT, CDR2 FYEKMQ (reference sequence). V lost 5 bases to trimming and J lost 0 bases, with 13 bases between them. The CDR3 covers 16 residues. CDR3 coding DNA: TGTGCCAGCAGCCCCGGACAGATTGCAACTAATGAAAAACTGTTTTTT. It codes for CASSPGQIATNEKLFF.

Concerning this clone itself: This sample includes further DNA sequences coding for the same CDR3. Here the CDR3 reads CASSLGTSSYNEQFF. CDR3 sequence (DNA): TGTGCCAGCAGCTTGGGCACGAGCTCCTACAATGAGCAGTTCTTC. The gene calls are TRBV5-8 and TRBJ2-1; D is ambiguous. The CDR3 runs 15 residues. Trimming removed 0 bases at V and 0 bases at J, with 7 bases between. Germline V gene lookup returns CDR1 SGHTS and CDR2 YDEGEE. Using reference TRBV5-8 and TRBJ2-1 for the parts outside the CDR3, the full variable domain is EAGVTQSPTHLIKTRGQQATLRCSPISGHTSVYWYQQALGLGLQFLLWYDEGEERNRGNFPPRFSGRQFPNYSSELNVNALELEDSALYLCASSLGTSSYNEQFFGPGTRLTVL.

CDR3 sequence (DNA): TGTGCCAGCAGGTCGGAGGGCAGTGAGCAGTTCTTC. Translated, it gives CASRSEGSEQFF. V gene TRBV12-3 or TRBV12-4 combines with J gene TRBJ2-1, with a weak D call TRBD2 (6 bases). Trimming took 6 bases from V and 9 from J, leaving 12 bases between them. The CDR3 is made up of 12 amino acids.

The chain links TRBV11-3 to TRBJ2-7; TRBD1 agrees at 7 bases. The CDR3 has 13 residues. Germline trimming cut 3 bases from V and 6 bases from J; bases unmatched to any gene: 5. Germline CDR1 is SGHNT and CDR2 is YENEEA. The CDR3 is CASSFPTGSEQYV. As DNA, the CDR3 is TGTGCCAGCAGCTTCCCGACAGGGAGCGAGCAGTACGTC.

The chain links TRBV29-1 to TRBJ1-2, with a tentative D call TRBD1 (6 bases). V lost 6 bases and J 2 bases, leaving 13 bases between the germline ends. The CDR3 sequence is 13 residues long. From germline, CDR1 is SQVTM and CDR2 ANQGSEA. The CDR3 DNA follows: TGCAGCGTGGCGGAACAGGGCAACTATGGCTACACCTTC. It encodes CSVAEQGNYGYTF. Supplemented by reference TRBV29-1 and TRBJ1-2, the full variable domain reads SAVISQKPSRDICQRGTSLTIQCQVDSQVTMMFWYRQQPGQSLTLIATANQGSEATYESGFVIDKFPISRPNLTFSTLTVSNMSPEDSSIYLCSVAEQGNYGYTFGSGTRLTVV.

The rearrangement joins TRBV2 to TRBJ2-7; 9 bases match TRBD2. Germline loops: CDR1 SNHLY, CDR2 FYNNEI. This CDR3 is 16 amino acids long. With 6 bases clipped from V and 4 bases from J, the junction kept 13 bases outside the gene matches. This CDR3 is CASRYLAGADLYEQYF. The CDR3, as DNA: TGTGCCAGCAGGTATTTAGCGGGGGCCGACCTTTACGAGCAGTACTTC.

This clone was counted only a few times. The chain couples TRBV12-5 to TRBJ1-1, with D possibly matching TRBD1 (5 bases). V lost 2 bases and J 8 bases, leaving 12 bases between the germline ends. CDR1 is LGHNT, CDR2 FRNRAP, per germline. The CDR3 extends over 13 amino acids. This CDR3 reads CASGLQGGSEAFF. As DNA, the CDR3 is TGTGCTAGTGGTTTGCAGGGCGGCTCAGAAGCTTTCTTT.

This clone was observed at least ten times. The chain carries TRBV3-1 (or the pseudogene TRBV3-2) and TRBJ1-3, with 8 bases fitting TRBD1. V lost 0 bases to trimming and J lost 4 bases; unmatched junction nucleotides: 2. The CDR3 is 15 residues long. Germline values: CDR1 LGHDT, CDR2 YNNKEL (reference sequence). DNA of the CDR3: TGTGCCAGCAGCCAAGACGGGACAGGCGGAAACACCATATATTTT. Its translation is CASSQDGTGGNTIYF.

The CDR3 protein is CASSARQGDQPQHF. CDR3 bases: TGTGCCAGCAGCGCCAGACAGGGAGATCAGCCCCAGCATTTT. The J gene is TRBJ1-5, the V gene TRBV7-2, with 7 bases identical to TRBD1. With 5 bases clipped from V and 5 bases from J, the junction kept 6 bases outside the gene matches. Germline V lookup: CDR1 SGHTA, CDR2 FQGNSA. The CDR3 extends over 14 amino acids.

J is TRBJ2-7 and V is TRBV5-6; D uncertain. The CDR3 sequence is 12 residues long. Germline CDR1 SGHDT, CDR2 YYEEEE. The V end lost 4 bases, the J end lost 7 bases, and 12 bases lay between the germline ends. In nucleotides, the CDR3 is TGTGCCAGCAGCCTTGGGCGCCGGGAGCAGTACGTC. Amino acids: CASSLGRREQYV.

This clone was detected only once. This chain uses TRBV28 with TRBJ1-4; possibly TRBD1 for D (6 bases). In germline, CDR1 is MDHEN, CDR2 SYDVKM. V shed 5 bases and J shed 0 bases, with 10 bases lying between them. The CDR3 covers 15 residues. The CDR3 DNA reads TGTGCCAGCAGTGTGGACAGCGCAACTAATGAAAAACTGTTTTTT. Translated: CASSVDSATNEKLFF.

The chain has TRBV28 and TRBJ1-2; 7 bases are shared with TRBD1. CDR3 length: 15 amino acids. Looked up from germline, CDR1 is MDHEN and CDR2 is SYDVKM. Unmatched junction bases numbered 12, after V lost 7 bases and J lost 4 bases. The CDR3 protein is CASTPRRGRIYGYTF. The CDR3 DNA is TGTGCCAGCACTCCCCGAAGGGGGCGCATCTATGGCTACACCTTC.

The V call is TRBV13, the J call TRBJ2-7, with TRBD1 matching over 7 bases. CDR3 length equals 14 residues. V lost 5 bases and J lost 0; bases outside the gene matches: 4. Germline V gene lookup returns CDR1 PRHDT and CDR2 FYEKMQ (reference sequence). CDR3 sequence: CASSTRDSSYEQYF. CDR3 sequence (DNA): TGTGCCAGCAGCACCCGGGACAGCTCCTACGAGCAGTACTTC.

The chain carries TRBV7-2 and TRBJ1-2; TRBD1 might be the D (5 bases). The CDR3 has 13 residues. CDR1 SGHTA and CDR2 FQGNSA come from the germline V gene. Deletions cut 5 bases from V and 6 bases from J, with 13 bases between. CDR3 amino acids: CASSTGPGDGYTF. The CDR3 region has the DNA TGTGCCAGCAGCACGGGACCGGGGGATGGCTACACCTTC.

The rearrangement joins TRBV10-2 to TRBJ2-2; D is unresolved. There are 11 residues in the CDR3. Germline CDR1 is WSHSY and CDR2 is SAAADI. Trimming pared 4 bases from V and 8 bases from J, leaving 5 bases between. The CDR3 sequence is CASSAPGELFF. CDR3 bases: TGCGCCAGCAGTGCCCCGGGGGAGCTGTTTTTT.

V and J are TRBV28 and TRBJ2-4; 8 nucleotides match TRBD2. From germline, CDR1 is MDHEN and CDR2 SYDVKM. With V trimmed by 3 bases and J by 2 bases, 9 bases remained unmatched. The CDR3 has 17 residues. DNA for the CDR3: TGTGCCAGCAGTTTTTCAGGGGCGGGGGGAACCAAAAACATTCAGTACTTC. The encoded protein is CASSFSGAGGTKNIQYF. Together with reference TRBV28 and TRBJ2-4, the CDR3 gives the full variable domain: DVKVTQSSRYLVKRTGEKVFLECVQDMDHENMFWYRQDPGLGLRLIYFSYDVKMKEKGDIPEGYSVSREKKERFSLILESASTNQTSMYLCASSFSGAGGTKNIQYFGAGTRLSVL.

The genes are TRBV28 and TRBJ2-7; unclear D gene. From germline, CDR1 is MDHEN and CDR2 SYDVKM. The V end was cut by 6 bases, the J end by 0 bases, with 9 bases between. The CDR3 covers 13 residues. As DNA, the CDR3 is TGTGCCAGCAGCTCGACACCCTCCTACGAGCAGTACGTC. The encoded protein is CASSSTPSYEQYV.

The J gene is TRBJ2-1, the V gene TRBV6-5; 13 bases fit TRBD2. The CDR3 extends over 15 amino acids. Germline CDR1 MNHEY, CDR2 SVGAGI. Trimming removed 6 bases from V and 4 bases from J; junction bases left unmatched: 3. Here the CDR3 DNA reads TGTGCCAGCAGACGGACTAGCGGGGGATACAATGAGCAGTTCTTC. Translating gives CASRRTSGGYNEQFF.

This clone turned up a few times. This rearrangement joins TRBV5-4 to TRBJ2-7, with 9 bases matching TRBD2. CDR1 is SGHNT, CDR2 YYREEE, per germline (reference sequence). CDR3 size: 15 residues. With V trimmed by 4 bases and J by 5 bases, 10 bases remained unmatched. DNA of the CDR3: TGTGCCAGCAGCCCTGGTAGCGGGGGAGGTCACGAGCAGTACGTC. Translating it yields CASSPGSGGGHEQYV.

The chain combines TRBV25-1 with TRBJ1-2; D possibly corresponds to TRBD1 (5 bases). The CDR3 length is 18 residues. The germline V and J ends were trimmed by 6 bases and 4 bases, with 27 bases remaining between them. The germline gives CDR1 MGHDK, CDR2 SYGVNS. CDR3 coding DNA: TGTGCCAGCAGGCTCAGACAGACAACCGACCGGCGCTGCTATGGCTACACCTTC. Protein: CASRLRQTTDRRCYGYTF.

This chain connects TRBV11-1 to TRBJ1-3; tentative D call: TRBD1 (5 bases). Trimming cost V 3 bases and J 0 bases, with 12 bases left between them. CDR3 size: 16 residues. Germline assignment: CDR1 SGHAT and CDR2 FQDESV (reference sequence). CDR3: CASSFGGVRSGNTIYF. The CDR3 nucleotides read TGTGCCAGCAGCTTTGGAGGGGTACGCTCTGGAAACACCATATATTTT.

CDR3 nucleotide sequence: TGTGCCAGCACGCTCCTAGCGGGGGCCAAAGAGACCCAGTACTTC. It encodes CASTLLAGAKETQYF. The J gene is TRBJ2-5, the V gene TRBV6-5; the match to TRBD2 covers 10 bases. V gave up 7 bases and J gave up 3 bases; unmatched junction bases: 8. The CDR3 runs 15 residues. Per the germline V gene, CDR1 is MNHEY and CDR2 is SVGAGI.

The V and J genes are TRBV29-1 and TRBJ1-1, with 7 positions matching TRBD1. Per the germline V gene, CDR1 is SQVTM and CDR2 is ANQGSEA. Losses at the gene ends were 4 bases for V and 0 bases for J; bases not matched to a gene: 11. The CDR3 is made up of 16 amino acids. In DNA, the CDR3 is TGCAGCGTTGGAAAGACAGGGTACTCAATGAACACTGAAGCTTTCTTT. Translating it yields CSVGKTGYSMNTEAFF.

CDR3 sequence reads: CASSATSGGIPEAFF. The CDR3 DNA sequence: TGTGCCAGCAGCGCCACCTCCGGAGGTATCCCTGAAGCTTTCTTT. The chain is built from TRBV5-4 and TRBJ1-1; no clear D. The V gene lost 4 bases and the J gene lost 6 bases, with 19 bases spanning the gap. Per the germline V gene, CDR1 is SGHNT and CDR2 is YYREEE (reference sequence). The CDR3 spans 15 residues. Complete variable domain (other parts from reference TRBV5-4 and TRBJ1-1): ETGVTQSPTHLIKTRGQQVTLRCSSQSGHNTVSWYQQALGQGPQFIFQYYREEENGRGNFPPRFSGLQFPNYSSELNVNALELDDSALYLCASSATSGGIPEAFFGQGTRLTVV.

V usage is TRBV2 and J usage is TRBJ2-5; D perhaps matches TRBD1 (5 bases). Germline CDR1 SNHLY, CDR2 FYNNEI. This CDR3 has 14 amino acids. The V and J ends lost 3 bases and 2 bases respectively, with 10 bases between them. DNA for the CDR3: TGTGCCAGCAGTGATTCTAGGGGTCAAGAGACCCAGTACTTC. This sequence encodes CASSDSRGQETQYF.

This clone has more than one count but fewer than ten. V is TRBV18 and J is TRBJ1-4; 8 bases are shared with TRBD1. The CDR3 is made up of 14 amino acids. The V gene's germline CDR1 is KGHSH and CDR2 LQKENI. Germline trimming cut 4 bases from V and 8 bases from J; bases unmatched to any gene: 6. The CDR3: CASSRDRGEEKLFF. In nucleotides, the CDR3 is TGTGCCAGCTCACGAGACAGGGGTGAGGAAAAACTGTTTTTT.

The chain is built from TRBV7-2 and TRBJ2-7; 9 bases match TRBD1. Looked up from germline, CDR1 is SGHTA and CDR2 is FQGNSA. V shed 3 bases, J shed 2 bases, and the junction held 2 bases outside the gene matches. The CDR3 has 14 amino acids. The CDR3 DNA follows: TGTGCCAGCAGCTTCCGGGACAGGGCCTACGAGCAGTACTTC. Translated: CASSFRDRAYEQYF.

This clone was seen many times. This rearrangement joins TRBV25-1 to TRBJ1-2, with 8 bases that match TRBD1. The CDR3 has 14 residues. CDR1 and CDR2 (germline): MGHDK, SYGVNS. J gave up 3 bases and V 5 bases, and 5 bases lay outside the gene matches. DNA for the CDR3: TGTGCCAGCAGTCACAGGGGGGTGGACTATGGCTACACCTTC. Its protein product is CASSHRGVDYGYTF.